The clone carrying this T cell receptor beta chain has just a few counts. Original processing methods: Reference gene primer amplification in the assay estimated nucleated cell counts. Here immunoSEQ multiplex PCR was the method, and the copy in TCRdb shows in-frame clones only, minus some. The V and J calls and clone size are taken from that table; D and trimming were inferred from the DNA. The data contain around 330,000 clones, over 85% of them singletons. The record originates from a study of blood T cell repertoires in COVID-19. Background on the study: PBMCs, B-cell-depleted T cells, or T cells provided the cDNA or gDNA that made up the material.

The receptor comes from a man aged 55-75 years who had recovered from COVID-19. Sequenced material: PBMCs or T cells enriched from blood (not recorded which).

Here the CDR3 DNA reads TGTGCCAGCAGCGTATCAGGGTCCAAAAACATTCAGTACTTC. The encoded protein is CASSVSGSKNIQYF. The V and J genes are TRBV9 and TRBJ2-4; tentative D call: TRBD1 (5 bases). V dropped 1 base and J dropped 2 bases, with 7 bases sitting between them. The CDR3 length is 14 residues. Germline V gives CDR1 SGDLS, CDR2 YYNGEE.